A single sample gave rise to the 23 T cell receptor beta chains below, sequenced in a study of T cell responses to AZD1222 COVID-19 vaccine. TCRdb's copy holds only in-frame clones and misses some; the assay was immunoSEQ multiplex PCR. The sample yields about 170,000 clones, roughly 92% seen once. The starting material was peripheral blood, obtained on day 0 of AZD1222 vaccination. Receptors were obtained from an adult in good health.

Here the CDR3 reads CASSEGGTGNTEAFF. For the CDR3, the DNA is TGTGCCAGCAGTGAGGGGGGGACGGGCAACACTGAAGCTTTCTTT. This chain joins TRBV2 and TRBJ1-1; D is possibly TRBD1 (5 bases). The germline gives CDR1 SNHLY, CDR2 FYNNEI. The V and J ends lost 3 bases and 2 bases respectively, with 13 bases between them. The CDR3 contains 15 residues.

This clone was observed a single time. V gene TRBV10-2 combines with J gene TRBJ2-3; 13 bases map to TRBD2. From germline, CDR1 is WSHSY and CDR2 SAAADI. CDR3 length: 15 amino acids. The V gene end was trimmed by 6 bases and the J gene end by 6 bases; junction bases not matched to a gene: 6. DNA for the CDR3: TGCGCCAGCAGGCAGACTAGCGGGGGGTGGGATACGCAGTATTTT. Translated, it gives CASRQTSGGWDTQYF.

The CDR3 spells CASSVFGPPEAFF. CDR3 nucleotides: TGTGCCAGCTCTGTTTTCGGACCCCCTGAAGCTTTCTTT. The rearrangement joins TRBV11-2 to TRBJ1-1; D is uncertain. The germline V gene has CDR1 SGHAT and CDR2 FQNNGV. Trimming cost V 8 bases and J 6 bases, with 16 bases left between them. The CDR3 is 13 residues long.

In its sample, this clone was seen once. This chain connects TRBV6-1 to TRBJ1-6; no reliable D call. The germline V gene has CDR1 MNHNS and CDR2 SASEGT. V lost 4 bases, J lost 2 bases, and 15 bases lay in between. This CDR3 spans 17 amino acids. CDR3 sequence (DNA): TGTGCCAGCAGTGGGGGAGGGATATTGACCTATAATTCACCCCTCCACTTT. The encoded protein is CASSGGGILTYNSPLHF.

V usage is TRBV6-5 and J usage is TRBJ2-1; TRBD2 agrees at 7 bases. Trimming cost V 6 bases and J 9 bases; bases outside gene matches: 11. Germline V gene lookup returns CDR1 MNHEY and CDR2 SVGAGI. The CDR3 has 14 amino acids. In DNA form, the CDR3 reads TGTGCCAGCAGCCAACCTAGCGGCTGGGGTGAGCAGTTCTTC. Its protein is CASSQPSGWGEQFF.

The genes are TRBV7-9 and TRBJ2-7; TRBD1 aligns across 9 bases. Losses at the gene ends were 7 bases for V and 7 bases for J; bases not matched to a gene: 11. CDR3 length equals 14 residues. Germline V CDR1 and CDR2: SEHNR, FQNEAQ (reference sequence). The CDR3 sequence: CASTIQQGALEQYF. As DNA, the CDR3 is TGTGCCAGCACCATACAACAGGGGGCACTGGAGCAGTACTTC. Based on the CDR3 plus reference TRBV7-9 and TRBJ2-7, the full variable domain is DTGVSQNPRHKITKRGQNVTFRCDPISEHNRLYWYRQTLGQGPEFLTYFQNEAQLEKSRLLSDRFSAERPKGSFSTLEIQRTEQGDSAMYLCASTIQQGALEQYFGPGTRLTVT.

The rearrangement joins TRBV7-2 to TRBJ2-7; TRBD2 aligns across 11 bases. The germline CDR1 and CDR2 sequences are SGHTA and FQGNSA. The J segment lost 1 base and the V segment lost 2 bases, leaving 10 bases of the junction unmatched. This CDR3 contains 18 residues. The CDR3 nucleotides are TGTGCCAGCAGCTTAAGGGGCTTATCTAGCGGGGGGTCCTACGAGCAGTACTTC. This gives the protein CASSLRGLSSGGSYEQYF.

V and J are TRBV11-2 and TRBJ1-2, with TRBD1 as a possible D gene (6 bases). The CDR3 is made up of 14 amino acids. Germline CDR1 reads SGHAT; CDR2 reads FQNNGV. Trimming removed 5 bases from V and 6 bases from J, with 16 bases in between. For the CDR3, the DNA is TGTGCCAGCAGCCAGGGACACTCTCTAAATGGCTACACCTTC. Translated: CASSQGHSLNGYTF. Full variable domain (outside the CDR3, taken from reference TRBV11-2 and TRBJ1-2): EAGVAQSPRYKIIEKRQSVAFWCNPISGHATLYWYQQILGQGPKLLIQFQNNGVVDDSQLPKDRFSAERLKGVDSTLKIQPAKLEDSAVYLCASSQGHSLNGYTFGSGTRLTVV.

The V call is TRBV18, the J call TRBJ1-3; possibly TRBD1 for D (5 bases). CDR1 KGHSH and CDR2 LQKENI come from the germline V gene. The CDR3 is 17 amino acids. V was trimmed by 2 bases and J by 0 bases, leaving 14 bases between them. CDR3 DNA: TGTGCCAGCTCACCAAGGCAGGACATTGTCTCTGGAAACACCATATATTTT. It translates to CASSPRQDIVSGNTIYF. The complete variable domain, with remaining parts taken from reference TRBV18 and TRBJ1-3, reads NAGVMQNPRHLVRRRGQEARLRCSPMKGHSHVYWYRQLPEEGLKFMVYLQKENIIDESGMPKERFSAEFPKEGPSILRIQQVVRGDSAAYFCASSPRQDIVSGNTIYFGEGSWLTVV.

The chain joins TRBV19 to TRBJ2-7; 7 bases map to TRBD2. Germline CDR1 reads LNHDA; CDR2 reads SQIVND (reference sequence). This CDR3 region has 14 residues. The V segment lost 3 bases and the J segment 2 bases; nucleotides outside the gene matches: 4. CDR3 loop: CASSIGGNPYEQYF. CDR3 bases: TGTGCCAGTAGTATCGGGGGGAACCCCTACGAGCAGTACTTC.

The chain carries TRBV3-1 (or the pseudogene TRBV3-2) and TRBJ1-2, with D tentatively TRBD1 (5 bases). V was clipped by 3 bases and J by 2 bases, with 10 bases between them. The CDR3 has 14 amino acids. Germline V gene lookup returns CDR1 LGHDT and CDR2 YNNKEL (reference sequence). CDR3 sequence reads: CASSQRGANYGYTF. The DNA for the CDR3 is TGTGCCAGCAGCCAGAGAGGGGCGAACTATGGCTACACCTTC.

The chain links TRBV7-8 to TRBJ2-1; 8 bases match TRBD2. This CDR3 is built from 15 residues. V was clipped by 0 bases and J by 12 bases; unmatched bases: 10. Germline V gives CDR1 SGHVS, CDR2 FQNEAQ. This chain's CDR3 is CASSLARGRKGVQFF. CDR3 in DNA: TGTGCCAGCAGCTTAGCGCGCGGGAGGAAGGGTGTGCAGTTCTTC.

The genes are TRBV29-1 and TRBJ2-7; D call uncertain. Germline loops: CDR1 SQVTM, CDR2 ANQGSEA. V dropped 4 bases and J dropped 3 bases, with 10 bases sitting between them. CDR3 length: 12 amino acids. The CDR3 region has the DNA TGCAGCGTTGTGTCCTCTGGCTACGAGCAGTACTTC. It is translated as CSVVSSGYEQYF.

The chain recombines TRBV7-2 with TRBJ2-3, with D perhaps matching TRBD1 (6 bases). This CDR3 comprises 15 residues. The V and J ends lost 5 bases and 5 bases respectively, with 17 bases between them. Per germline, CDR1 SGHTA and CDR2 FQGNSA. The CDR3 region has the DNA TGTGCCAGCAGCCCCCGTCGGGCAGGGGTAGATACGCAGTATTTT. Translation: CASSPRRAGVDTQYF. Looking up the rest from reference TRBV7-2 and TRBJ2-3 gives the full variable domain: GAGVSQSPSNKVTEKGKDVELRCDPISGHTALYWYRQSLGQGLEFLIYFQGNSAPDKSGLPSDRFSAERTGGSVSTLTIQRTQQEDSAVYLCASSPRRAGVDTQYFGPGTRLTVL.

The chain couples TRBV5-1 to TRBJ2-2, with 7 positions matching TRBD2. The V gene's germline CDR1 is SGHRS and CDR2 YFSETQ. V dropped 4 bases and J dropped 6; count of bases not matched to a gene: 15. The CDR3 has 17 residues. CDR3 in DNA: TGCGCCAGCAGCCGCCATCCTGGCGGGAGTTCCCCCGGGGAGCTGTTTTTT. Its translation is CASSRHPGGSSPGELFF.

This clone appeared a single time. The V and J genes are TRBV24-1 and TRBJ1-2; 7 positions agree with TRBD1. This CDR3 comprises 14 residues. Per the germline V gene, CDR1 is KGHDR and CDR2 is SFDVKD. V lost 2 bases, J lost 4 bases, and 3 bases stayed unmatched. The CDR3 DNA reads TGTGCCACCAGTGATTCCGGGACAGCCTATGGCTACACCTTC. It codes for CATSDSGTAYGYTF.

V usage is TRBV27 and J usage is TRBJ1-2; unclear D gene. V lost 3 bases and J lost 4, with 12 bases in between. Germline loops: CDR1 MNHEY, CDR2 SMNVEV (reference sequence). This CDR3 comprises 14 residues. CDR3 bases: TGTGCCAGCAGTTTTATAACGGGAAGCTATGGCTACACCTTC. This gives the protein CASSFITGSYGYTF.

The chain has TRBV29-1 and TRBJ2-2; D possibly corresponds to TRBD2 (6 bases). Trimming cost V 4 bases and J 4 bases, with 13 bases left between them. The CDR3 length is 14 residues. Germline CDR1 SQVTM, CDR2 ANQGSEA. Here the CDR3 DNA reads TGCAGCGTTGCTGGGGGGTCGGGCACCGGGGAGCTGTTTTTT. It is translated as CSVAGGSGTGELFF.

The V gene is TRBV29-1, the J gene TRBJ1-3, with D perhaps matching TRBD1 (6 bases). Germline V lookup: CDR1 SQVTM, CDR2 ANQGSEA. CDR3 length equals 15 residues. The V gene lost 6 bases and the J gene lost 0 bases, with 15 bases spanning the gap. CDR3 sequence: CSVAPGQSSGNTIYF. The CDR3 DNA is TGCAGCGTGGCTCCGGGACAAAGCTCTGGAAACACCATATATTTT. The full variable domain, rest sourced from reference TRBV29-1 and TRBJ1-3, is SAVISQKPSRDICQRGTSLTIQCQVDSQVTMMFWYRQQPGQSLTLIATANQGSEATYESGFVIDKFPISRPNLTFSTLTVSNMSPEDSSIYLCSVAPGQSSGNTIYFGEGSWLTVV.

The chain has TRBV10-3 and TRBJ2-7; TRBD1 is a possible D gene (5 bases). Trimming removed 1 base at V and 0 bases at J, with 16 bases between. The CDR3 consists of 17 residues. Per germline, CDR1 ENHRY and CDR2 SYGVKD. The CDR3 sequence: CAISEYGAGRSSYEQYF. The CDR3 bases are TGTGCCATCAGTGAGTATGGGGCAGGACGAAGCTCCTACGAGCAGTACTTC.

CDR3 in amino acids: CASSFLGQSADTQYF. DNA of the CDR3: TGTGCCAGCAGCTTCCTCGGACAGTCGGCAGATACGCAGTATTTT. This chain uses TRBV7-2 with TRBJ2-3, with D possibly being TRBD1 (6 bases). The CDR3 loop spans 15 amino acids. Trimming cost V 3 bases and J 4 bases, with 14 bases left between them. Germline V gene lookup returns CDR1 SGHTA and CDR2 FQGNSA.

The chain is built from TRBV28 and TRBJ2-7, with a possible D match to TRBD1 (5 bases). Between the trimmed V and J ends, which lost 6 bases and 6 bases, there was a span of 12 bases. The germline CDR1 and CDR2 sequences are MDHEN and SYDVKM. CDR3 length: 12 amino acids. The chain's CDR3 is CASSQGQFEQYF. The CDR3 DNA sequence: TGTGCCAGCAGCCAGGGTCAGTTCGAGCAGTACTTC.

This clone appeared a single time. The genes are TRBV19 and TRBJ2-3, with 11 bases lining up with TRBD2. The junction had 8 bases not matched to a gene; V was cut back by 7 bases and J by 2 bases. CDR1 LNHDA and CDR2 SQIVND come from the germline V gene (reference sequence). This CDR3 has 16 residues. CDR3 sequence (DNA): TGTGCCAGTACCGATACTAGCGGGGGTTACACAGATACGCAGTATTTT. Protein: CASTDTSGGYTDTQYF.